A single sample is the source of the 3 T cell receptor beta chains below, sequenced in a study of blood T cell repertoires in COVID-19. Sequencing was performed with immunoSEQ multiplex PCR; in TCRdb, only in-frame clones are kept and a portion is missing. The data hold about 480,000 clones, with roughly 90% observed a single time. What was sequenced was PBMCs or T cells enriched from blood (not recorded which). These receptors were collected from a woman aged 40 to 50 who had recovered from COVID-19.

V is TRBV6-5 and J is TRBJ1-2, with TRBD1 matching 8 bases. This CDR3 spans 16 amino acids. V lost 4 bases to trimming and J lost 4 bases; unmatched junction nucleotides: 11. Germline CDR1 reads MNHEY; CDR2 reads SVGAGI. CDR3 region: CASSFSTRGPSYGYTF. The CDR3 DNA sequence: TGTGCCAGCAGTTTTTCGACCAGGGGGCCTAGCTATGGCTACACCTTC.

The chain combines TRBV5-4 with TRBJ1-4; 7 bases map to TRBD1. Germline lookup yields CDR1 SGHNT and CDR2 YYREEE (reference sequence). V was pared by 0 bases and J by 5 bases, with 7 bases of the junction left unmatched. The CDR3 contains 16 residues. DNA of the CDR3: TGTGCCAGCAGCTTGGCCCCGGGACAGCGAAATGAAAAACTGTTTTTT. Protein product: CASSLAPGQRNEKLFF. Full variable domain (remainder filled in from reference TRBV5-4 and TRBJ1-4): ETGVTQSPTHLIKTRGQQVTLRCSSQSGHNTVSWYQQALGQGPQFIFQYYREEENGRGNFPPRFSGLQFPNYSSELNVNALELDDSALYLCASSLAPGQRNEKLFFGSGTQLSVL.

The CDR3 sequence is CASTPPRGQPQHF. The CDR3 DNA is TGTGCCAGCACCCCCCCCCGGGGTCAGCCCCAGCATTTT. This chain joins TRBV7-2 and TRBJ1-5; D remains unclear. Germline V gene sequence: CDR1 SGHTA, CDR2 FQGNSA. The CDR3 sequence is 13 residues long. V lost 7 bases and J 6 bases, leaving 13 bases between the germline ends.